A single sample gave rise to the 30 T cell receptor beta chains below, sequenced in a study of blood T cell repertoires in COVID-19. Repertoires were generated with immunoSEQ multiplex PCR, while TCRdb's copy carries only in-frame clones and drops some. The sample yields under 250,000 clones, about 85% seen once. The specimen was peripheral blood. The receptors here all came from a man in his forties or fifties who had recovered from COVID-19.

The chain combines TRBV2 with TRBJ1-1, with TRBD1 as a possible D gene (6 bases). The germline V gene has CDR1 SNHLY and CDR2 FYNNEI. Trimming cost V 7 bases and J 4 bases, with 13 bases left between them. This CDR3 spans 13 amino acids. The CDR3: CASTRQVSTEAFF. The CDR3 DNA reads TGTGCCAGCACTAGACAGGTGTCCACTGAAGCTTTCTTT.

The chain recombines TRBV13 with TRBJ2-7; no clear D. V lost 4 bases to trimming and J lost 6 bases, with 13 bases between them. The V gene's germline CDR1 is PRHDT and CDR2 FYEKMQ (reference sequence). The CDR3 covers 13 residues. CDR3 in DNA: TGTGCCAGCAGCTACATAATAGCTGTCGAGCAGTACTTC. It yields the protein CASSYIIAVEQYF. The full variable domain, its missing parts supplied by reference TRBV13 and TRBJ2-7, is AAGVIQSPRHLIKEKRETATLKCYPIPRHDTVYWYQQGPGQDPQFLISFYEKMQSDKGSIPDRFSAQQFSDYHSELNMSSLELGDSALYFCASSYIIAVEQYFGPGTRLTVT.

The chain recombines TRBV30 with TRBJ2-7, with D possibly being TRBD2 (5 bases). Germline-derived CDR1 and CDR2 are GTSNPN and SVGIG (reference sequence). V was shortened by 1 base and J by 2 bases, with 15 bases between the two germline ends. The CDR3 runs to 15 residues. The CDR3 region is CAWSDGDRPPYEQYF. CDR3 DNA sequence: TGTGCCTGGAGTGACGGGGATAGGCCCCCCTACGAGCAGTACTTC.

The V call is TRBV6-5, the J call TRBJ2-3; 7 bases fit TRBD2. This CDR3 has 15 residues. Germline V gives CDR1 MNHEY, CDR2 SVGAGI. Losses at the gene ends were 9 bases for V and 1 base for J; bases not matched to a gene: 10. As DNA, the CDR3 is TGTGCCAGTCGGGGAGGGGCGAGACGCACAGATACGCAGTATTTT. As protein: CASRGGARRTDTQYF.

In this sample, this clone turned up once. The chain joins TRBV10-1 to TRBJ2-1; 11 bases are shared with TRBD2. V shed 2 bases and J 7 bases; nucleotides not matched to a gene: 13. The CDR3 runs 18 residues. The germline V gene has CDR1 WNHNN and CDR2 SYGVQD (reference sequence). The CDR3 protein is CASSERRLAGPGRNEQFF. The CDR3 nucleotides read TGCGCCAGCAGTGAGCGCCGACTAGCGGGGCCCGGAAGAAATGAGCAGTTCTTC.

The chain combines TRBV27 with TRBJ1-1, with 8 bases identical to TRBD1. Looked up from germline, CDR1 is MNHEY and CDR2 is SMNVEV (reference sequence). This CDR3 comprises 17 residues. The junction had 17 bases not matched to a gene; V was cut back by 6 bases and J by 5 bases. In nucleotides, the CDR3 is TGTGCCAGCAGCCGAAAACCCCAGGGGGCTGGAGGAACTGAAGCTTTCTTT. Protein product: CASSRKPQGAGGTEAFF.

This clone appeared a few times. The chain combines TRBV10-2 with TRBJ2-1, with 8 bases lining up with TRBD2. The ends lost 6 bases at V and 6 bases at J; junction bases unmatched: 10. Germline V gives CDR1 WSHSY, CDR2 SAAADI. The CDR3 is 15 residues long. The CDR3 is CASRTSGILSNEQFF. The CDR3 coding sequence is TGCGCCAGCAGAACTAGCGGAATCCTGAGCAATGAGCAGTTCTTC.

The chain recombines TRBV7-2 with TRBJ2-1; TRBD2 might be the D (7 bases). The CDR3 covers 13 residues. CDR1 is SGHTA and CDR2 is FQGNSA in the germline V gene. V lost 2 bases to trimming and J lost 8 bases, with 10 bases between them. DNA for the CDR3: TGTGCCAGCAGCTTATGGGGGGGCTATGAGCAGTTCTTC. Its protein is CASSLWGGYEQFF.

The chain is built from TRBV28 and TRBJ1-2; D not resolved. CDR3 length: 12 residues. CDR1 and CDR2 (germline): MDHEN, SYDVKM. The germline V and J ends were trimmed by 8 bases and 3 bases, with 10 bases remaining between them. The CDR3 region is CASCTSYYGYTF. The DNA for the CDR3 is TGTGCCAGCTGCACAAGTTACTATGGCTACACCTTC.

This chain connects TRBV7-9 to TRBJ2-1; 9 nucleotides align to TRBD1. The CDR3 is 14 residues long. With 6 bases clipped from V and 8 bases from J, the junction kept 8 bases outside the gene matches. In germline, CDR1 is SEHNR, CDR2 FQNEAQ (reference sequence). The DNA of the CDR3 is TGTGCCAGCAGTTCCCGGGACAGGGATCATGAGCAGTTCTTC. It encodes CASSSRDRDHEQFF.

J is TRBJ1-4 and V is TRBV30, with 7 bases lining up with TRBD1. The ends lost 2 bases at V and 8 bases at J; junction bases unmatched: 2. Per germline, CDR1 GTSNPN and CDR2 SVGIG (reference sequence). The CDR3 loop spans 12 amino acids. The chain's CDR3 is CAWSTGEEKLFF. DNA of the CDR3: TGTGCCTGGAGTACAGGGGAGGAAAAACTGTTTTTT.

This clone was recorded only once. V usage is TRBV27 and J usage is TRBJ1-5, with D possibly TRBD1 on 6 matching bases. Germline CDR1 and CDR2: MNHEY and SMNVEV (reference sequence). The V end lost 5 bases, the J end lost 2 bases, and 13 bases lay between the germline ends. This CDR3 region has 15 residues. CDR3 protein: CASSQNRVGNQPQHF. CDR3 bases: TGTGCCAGCAGTCAAAACAGGGTCGGCAATCAGCCCCAGCATTTT.

The chain combines TRBV19 with TRBJ2-5; 8 bases map to TRBD2. CDR3 length equals 13 residues. The J segment lost 4 bases and the V segment lost 3 bases, leaving 1 base of the junction unmatched. Germline V gene lookup returns CDR1 LNHDA and CDR2 SQIVND (reference sequence). The CDR3, as DNA: TGTGCCAGTAGTATTAGCGGGGCAGAGACCCAGTACTTC. Encoded protein: CASSISGAETQYF. The variable domain in full, with the rest retrieved from reference TRBV19 and TRBJ2-5, is DGGITQSPKYLFRKEGQNVTLSCEQNLNHDAMYWYRQDPGQGLRLIYYSQIVNDFQKGDIAEGYSVSREKKESFPLTVTSAQKNPTAFYLCASSISGAETQYFGPGTRLLVL.

The chain carries TRBV7-6 and TRBJ1-2; TRBD1 is a possible D gene (5 bases). V was trimmed by 5 bases and J by 4 bases, leaving 20 bases between them. The CDR3 runs to 16 residues. In germline, CDR1 is SGHVS, CDR2 FNYEAQ. CDR3 DNA: TGTGCCAGCAGCCCCAACCCCCAGGGTCAGGGCTATGGCTACACCTTC. It codes for CASSPNPQGQGYGYTF.

The table lists this clone with a count of one. The chain recombines TRBV10-1 with TRBJ2-2; TRBD2 agrees at 9 bases. The CDR3 is made up of 16 amino acids. Unmatched junction bases numbered 5, after V lost 6 bases and J lost 0 bases. CDR1 WNHNN and CDR2 SYGVQD come from the germline V gene (reference sequence). The CDR3 DNA sequence: TGCGCCAGCAGCCCACTAGCGGGCACGAACACCGGGGAGCTGTTTTTT. Translating gives CASSPLAGTNTGELFF.

The chain carries TRBV19 and TRBJ1-2; no clear D. The CDR3 spans 15 residues. The germline V gene has CDR1 LNHDA and CDR2 SQIVND (reference sequence). V was trimmed by 5 bases and J by 2 bases, leaving 15 bases between them. CDR3 protein: CASSAKMNRNYGYTF. CDR3 in DNA: TGTGCCAGTAGTGCGAAGATGAACCGAAACTATGGCTACACCTTC. The whole variable domain, filled in from reference TRBV19 and TRBJ1-2, reads DGGITQSPKYLFRKEGQNVTLSCEQNLNHDAMYWYRQDPGQGLRLIYYSQIVNDFQKGDIAEGYSVSREKKESFPLTVTSAQKNPTAFYLCASSAKMNRNYGYTFGSGTRLTVV.

V is TRBV27 and J is TRBJ2-1; D may be TRBD2 (6 bases). This CDR3 spans 15 amino acids. Trimming pared 3 bases from V and 5 bases from J, leaving 14 bases between. Germline V CDR1 and CDR2: MNHEY, SMNVEV (reference sequence). CDR3 residues: CASSFGLAINNEQFF. The CDR3 DNA is TGTGCCAGCAGTTTCGGCCTAGCGATAAACAATGAGCAGTTCTTC.

The rearrangement links TRBV28 to TRBJ1-1; 9 nucleotides match TRBD1. The CDR3 is 17 residues long. Germline V gene sequence: CDR1 MDHEN, CDR2 SYDVKM. The trim removed 6 bases at V and 0 bases at J, leaving 11 bases unmatched. The DNA of the CDR3 is TGTGCCAGCAGAACAGGGGGCGCGGCCGCCATGAACACTGAAGCTTTCTTT. Protein product: CASRTGGAAAMNTEAFF.

This clone was seen only a few times. The chain couples TRBV28 to TRBJ2-7; 10 bases fit TRBD2. CDR1 MDHEN and CDR2 SYDVKM come from the germline V gene. CDR3 length: 15 residues. The V segment lost 4 bases and the J segment 4 bases; nucleotides outside the gene matches: 7. CDR3 DNA sequence: TGTGCCAGCAGTTCCTCGTCTAGCGGGGGTTACGAGCAGTACTTC. This translates into CASSSSSSGGYEQYF.

CDR3 in DNA: TGTGCCAGTAGTCCCCGGAACAGGGGGCATAACTATGGCTACACCTTC. Its protein is CASSPRNRGHNYGYTF. The chain has TRBV19 and TRBJ1-2; 9 positions match TRBD1. Germline values: CDR1 LNHDA, CDR2 SQIVND (reference sequence). J gave up 1 base and V 5 bases, and 8 bases lay outside the gene matches. CDR3 length: 16 amino acids.

J is TRBJ1-5 and V is TRBV6-4; no definite D call. Germline V gene sequence: CDR1 MRHNA, CDR2 SNTAGT. The CDR3 sequence is 15 residues long. V dropped 3 bases and J dropped 1 base, with 10 bases sitting between them. CDR3 in amino acids: CASSEVGGSNQPQHF. In DNA, the CDR3 is TGTGCCAGCAGTGAAGTCGGAGGCAGCAATCAGCCCCAGCATTTT.

The CDR3 nucleotides are TGTGCCAGCAGCTTGCGACAGGGCGGTAATGAGCAGTTCTTC. This gives the protein CASSLRQGGNEQFF. V and J are TRBV11-3 and TRBJ2-1; 7 bases map to TRBD1. Germline CDR1 and CDR2: SGHNT and YENEEA. Losses at the gene ends were 3 bases for V and 7 bases for J; bases not matched to a gene: 6. This CDR3 contains 14 residues.

This sequence joins TRBV28 and TRBJ2-3, with 9 positions matching TRBD2. CDR1 is MDHEN, CDR2 SYDVKM, per germline. This CDR3 spans 17 amino acids. J gave up 5 bases and V 0 bases, and 9 bases lay outside the gene matches. CDR3 amino acids: CASSLWGAGGPLDTQYF. The CDR3 coding sequence is TGTGCCAGCAGTTTATGGGGGGCGGGAGGGCCTCTAGATACGCAGTATTTT.

The rearrangement uses TRBV2 and TRBJ1-6; D is uncertain. Germline CDR1 SNHLY, CDR2 FYNNEI. Trimming took off 7 bases at V and 13 bases at J, with 11 bases between the two ends. This CDR3 spans 11 amino acids. CDR3 DNA: TGTGCCAGCATGGTCGAACACCCCCTCCACTTT. It is translated as CASMVEHPLHF.

V gene TRBV21-1 combines with J gene TRBJ1-5; TRBD1, the table's D call, lacks a check against the DNA. TRBV21-1 is flagged as a pseudogene. CDR3 length equals 18 residues. Written as DNA, the CDR3 is TGTGCCAGCAGCAAAGTATCCAGGGGGCGAGGAAGCAATCAGCCCCAGCATTTT. It is translated as CASSKVSRGRGSNQPQHF.

This clone has a single count. The chain joins TRBV11-2 to TRBJ1-1; possibly TRBD1 for D (5 bases). This CDR3 has 16 amino acids. V dropped 1 base and J dropped 1 base, with 13 bases sitting between them. The germline gives CDR1 SGHAT, CDR2 FQNNGV. CDR3 coding DNA: TGTGCCAGCAGCTTAGTCAGGGTTCCCTCGAACACTGAAGCTTTCTTT. Translated, it gives CASSLVRVPSNTEAFF.

This clone was observed a single time. This chain connects TRBV19 to TRBJ2-1, with TRBD1 identical over 10 bases. CDR1 is LNHDA and CDR2 is SQIVND in the germline V gene (reference sequence). The CDR3 length is 16 residues. Trimming cost V 7 bases and J 3 bases; bases outside gene matches: 9. For the CDR3, the DNA is TGTGCCAGTACCTCAACCGGGGACAGGGGCTACAATGAGCAGTTCTTC. Residues: CASTSTGDRGYNEQFF.

The chain carries TRBV5-3 and TRBJ1-1; TRBD1 matches 10 bases. TRBV5-3 is filed as an ORF, its function uncertain. V was pared by 2 bases and J by 7 bases, with 5 bases of the junction left unmatched. The CDR3 contains 14 residues. The CDR3 DNA is TGTGCCAGAAGCTTAACACGGGACAGGGGTGAAGCTTTCTTT. It yields the protein CARSLTRDRGEAFF.

The V and J genes are TRBV7-2 and TRBJ2-1; maybe TRBD2 (6 bases). Germline V gene sequence: CDR1 SGHTA, CDR2 FQGNSA. The CDR3 is 15 residues long. V was trimmed by 1 base and J by 3 bases, leaving 10 bases between them. CDR3: CASSLDSGHYNEQFF. The CDR3 DNA is TGTGCCAGCAGCTTAGATAGCGGCCACTACAATGAGCAGTTCTTC.

The chain couples TRBV19 to TRBJ2-3, with 8 bases fitting TRBD1. V was pared by 5 bases and J by 4 bases, with 5 bases of the junction left unmatched. Germline lookup yields CDR1 LNHDA and CDR2 SQIVND (reference sequence). There are 14 residues in the CDR3. In DNA form, the CDR3 reads TGTGCCAGTAGTGGACAGGGTTCTCCAGATACGCAGTATTTT. Amino acid sequence: CASSGQGSPDTQYF.